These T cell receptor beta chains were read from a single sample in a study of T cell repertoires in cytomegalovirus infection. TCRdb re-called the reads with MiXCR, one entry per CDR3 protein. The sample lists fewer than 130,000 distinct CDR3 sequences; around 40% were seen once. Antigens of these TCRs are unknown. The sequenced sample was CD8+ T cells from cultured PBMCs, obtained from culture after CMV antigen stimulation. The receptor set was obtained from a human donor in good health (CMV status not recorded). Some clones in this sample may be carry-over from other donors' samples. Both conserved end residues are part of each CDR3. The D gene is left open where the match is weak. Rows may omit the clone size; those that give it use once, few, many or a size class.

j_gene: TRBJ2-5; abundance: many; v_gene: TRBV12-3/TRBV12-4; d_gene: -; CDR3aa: CASSLVGQGNETQYF; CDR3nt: TGTGCCAGCAGTTTAGTGGGGCAGGGAAATGAGACCCAGTACTTC
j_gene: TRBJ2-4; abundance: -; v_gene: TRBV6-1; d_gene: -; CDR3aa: CASSEGAAEGNIQYF; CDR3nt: TGTGCCAGCAGTGAAGGCGCGGCGGAGGGTAACATTCAGTACTTC
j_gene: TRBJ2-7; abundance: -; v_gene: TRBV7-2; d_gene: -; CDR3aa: CASSVRDQGEQYF; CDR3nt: TGTGCCAGCAGCGTCAGGGACCAGGGGGAGCAGTACTTC
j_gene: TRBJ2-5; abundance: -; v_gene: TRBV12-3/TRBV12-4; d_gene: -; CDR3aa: CASSLIWQETQYF; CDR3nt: TGTGCCAGCAGTTTGATCTGGCAAGAGACCCAGTACTTC
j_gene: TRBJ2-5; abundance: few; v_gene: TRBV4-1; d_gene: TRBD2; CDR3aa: CASSPTTGTSGGAGEETQYF; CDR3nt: TGCGCCAGCAGCCCGACAACCGGGACTAGCGGGGGGGCGGGAGAAGAGACCCAGTACTTC
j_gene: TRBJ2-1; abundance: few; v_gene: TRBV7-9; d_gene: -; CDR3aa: CASSGERGGHNEQFF; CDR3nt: TGTGCCAGCAGCGGGGAGAGGGGGGGGCACAATGAGCAGTTCTTC
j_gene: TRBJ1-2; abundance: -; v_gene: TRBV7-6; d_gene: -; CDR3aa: CASSYVGPGYGYTF; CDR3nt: TGTGCCAGCAGCTACGTAGGTCCGGGGTATGGCTACACCTTC
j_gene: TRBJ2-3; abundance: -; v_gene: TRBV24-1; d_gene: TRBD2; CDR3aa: CATSSGDSTDTQYF; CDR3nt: TGTGCCACAAGTAGCGGGGATAGCACAGATACGCAGTATTTT
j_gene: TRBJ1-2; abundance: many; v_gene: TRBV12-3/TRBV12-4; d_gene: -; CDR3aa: CASSLDSPSGYTF; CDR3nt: TGTGCCAGCAGCCTGGACAGTCCCAGCGGCTACACCTTC
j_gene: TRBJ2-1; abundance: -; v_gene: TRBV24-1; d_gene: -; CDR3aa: CATSDLGSSYNEQFF; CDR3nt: TGTGCCACCAGTGATTTGGGGAGCTCCTACAATGAGCAGTTCTTC
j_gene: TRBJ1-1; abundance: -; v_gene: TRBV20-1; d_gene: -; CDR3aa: CSARVITEAFF; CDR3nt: TGCAGTGCTAGAGTAATCACTGAAGCTTTCTTT
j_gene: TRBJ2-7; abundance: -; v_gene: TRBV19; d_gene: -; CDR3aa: CASSSRVLGEHEQYF; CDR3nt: TGTGCCAGTAGTTCCCGGGTCTTGGGGGAGCACGAGCAGTACTTC
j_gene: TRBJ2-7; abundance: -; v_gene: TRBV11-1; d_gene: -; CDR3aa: CASSEWGVSYEQYF; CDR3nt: TGTGCCAGCAGCGAATGGGGGGTCTCCTACGAGCAGTACTTC
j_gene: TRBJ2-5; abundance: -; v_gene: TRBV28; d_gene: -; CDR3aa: CASSLQGVGRDQYF; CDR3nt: TGTGCCAGCAGTCTACAGGGAGTGGGCCGTGACCAGTACTTC
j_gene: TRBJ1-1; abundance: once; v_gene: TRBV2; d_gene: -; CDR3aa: CASSEQGKGTEAFF; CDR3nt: TGTGCCAGCAGTGAGCAGGGGAAGGGGACTGAAGCTTTCTTT
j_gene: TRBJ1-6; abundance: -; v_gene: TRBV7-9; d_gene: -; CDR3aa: CASSSSQEYNSPLHF; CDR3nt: TGTGCCAGCAGCTCGTCCCAGGAGTATAATTCACCCCTCCACTTT
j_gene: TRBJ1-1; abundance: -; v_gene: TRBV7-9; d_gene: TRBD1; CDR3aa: CASSLNSGGQGFGSGTEAFF; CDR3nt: TGTGCCAGCAGCTTAAACTCTGGGGGACAGGGATTTGGATCGGGCACTGAAGCTTTCTTT
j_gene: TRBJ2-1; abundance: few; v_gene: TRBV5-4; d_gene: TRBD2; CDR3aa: CASSLEASGGLGGNEQFF; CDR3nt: TGTGCCAGCAGCTTGGAGGCTAGCGGGGGACTTGGCGGGAATGAGCAGTTCTTC
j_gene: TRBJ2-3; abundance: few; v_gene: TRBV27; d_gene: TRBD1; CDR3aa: CASSPTTGDLADTQYF; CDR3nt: TGTGCCAGCAGTCCCACCACAGGGGATTTGGCAGATACGCAGTATTTT
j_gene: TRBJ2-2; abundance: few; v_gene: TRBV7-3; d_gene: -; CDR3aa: CATGLGLPGELFF; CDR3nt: TGTGCCACCGGTCTGGGACTCCCCGGGGAGCTGTTTTTT
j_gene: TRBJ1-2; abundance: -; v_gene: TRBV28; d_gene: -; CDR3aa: CASSLVQANYGYTF; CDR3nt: TGTGCCAGCAGTTTAGTCCAGGCTAACTATGGCTACACCTTC
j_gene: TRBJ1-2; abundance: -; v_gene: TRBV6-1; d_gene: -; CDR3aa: CASSSGADYGYTF; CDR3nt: TGTGCCAGCAGCTCGGGGGCGGACTATGGCTACACCTTC
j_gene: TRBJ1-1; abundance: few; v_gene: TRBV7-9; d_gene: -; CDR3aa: CASSPTTGVNTEAFF; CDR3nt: TGTGCCAGCAGCCCCACGACAGGTGTGAACACTGAAGCTTTCTTT
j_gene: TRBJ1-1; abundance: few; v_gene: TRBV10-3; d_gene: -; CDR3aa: CAISDQGTEAFF; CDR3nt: TGTGCCATCAGTGACCAGGGCACTGAAGCTTTCTTT
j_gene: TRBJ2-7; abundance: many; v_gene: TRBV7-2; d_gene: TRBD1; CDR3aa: CASSSQGSYEQYF; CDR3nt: TGTGCCAGCAGCTCACAGGGGTCCTACGAGCAGTACTTC
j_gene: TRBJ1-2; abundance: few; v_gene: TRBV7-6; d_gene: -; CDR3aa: CASSPTRQDLLYGYTF; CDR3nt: TGTGCCAGCAGCCCTACCCGTCAGGACCTCCTCTATGGCTACACCTTC
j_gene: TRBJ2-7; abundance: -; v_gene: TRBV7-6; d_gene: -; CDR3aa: CASSSLPQGNEQYF; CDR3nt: TGTGCCAGCAGCTCCTTGCCCCAGGGTAACGAGCAGTACTTC
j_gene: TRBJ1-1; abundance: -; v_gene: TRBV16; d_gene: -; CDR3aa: CASTSLGQTEAFF; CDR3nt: TGTGCCAGCACCTCACTGGGGCAAACTGAAGCTTTCTTT
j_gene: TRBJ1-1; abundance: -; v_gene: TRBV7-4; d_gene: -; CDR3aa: CASREGGGTEAFF; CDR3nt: TGTGCCAGCCGTGAGGGGGGAGGGACTGAAGCTTTCTTT
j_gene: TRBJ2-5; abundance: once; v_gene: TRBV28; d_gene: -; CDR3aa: CASRQGWGGPETQYF; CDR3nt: TGTGCCAGCAGGCAGGGGTGGGGAGGCCCAGAGACCCAGTACTTC
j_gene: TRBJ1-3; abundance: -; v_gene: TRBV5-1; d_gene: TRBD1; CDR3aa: CASSLGGQGAISGNTIYF; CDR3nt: TGCGCCAGCAGCTTGGGGGGACAGGGGGCTATCTCTGGAAACACCATATATTTT
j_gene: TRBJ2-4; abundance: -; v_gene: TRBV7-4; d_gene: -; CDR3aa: CASSSQLWGANIQYF; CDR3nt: TGTGCCAGCAGCTCCCAGTTGTGGGGGGCTAACATTCAGTACTTC
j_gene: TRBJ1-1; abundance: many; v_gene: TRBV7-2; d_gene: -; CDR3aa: CASSPYRVNTEAFF; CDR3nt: TGTGCCAGCAGCCCGTACAGGGTGAACACTGAAGCTTTCTTT
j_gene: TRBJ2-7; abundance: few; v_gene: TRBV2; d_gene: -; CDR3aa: CASSDRVYEQYF; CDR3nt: TGTGCCAGCAGTGATCGAGTTTACGAGCAGTACTTC
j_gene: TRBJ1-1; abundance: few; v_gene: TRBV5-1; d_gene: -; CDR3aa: CASSLGRGFTEAFF; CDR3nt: TGCGCCAGCAGCTTGGGTCGGGGATTCACTGAAGCTTTCTTT
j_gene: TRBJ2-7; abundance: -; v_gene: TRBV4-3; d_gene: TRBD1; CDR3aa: CASSWDRYYEQYF; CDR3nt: TGCGCCAGCAGCTGGGACAGGTACTACGAGCAGTACTTC
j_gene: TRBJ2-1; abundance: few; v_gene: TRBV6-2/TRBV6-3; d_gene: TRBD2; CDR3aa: CASSYSVGTSRNEQFF; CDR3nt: TGTGCCAGCAGTTACTCCGTGGGGACTAGTCGCAATGAGCAGTTCTTC
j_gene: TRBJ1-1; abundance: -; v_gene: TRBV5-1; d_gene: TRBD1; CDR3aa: CASSSGQGFAEAFF; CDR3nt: TGCGCCAGCAGCTCAGGACAGGGTTTCGCTGAAGCTTTCTTT
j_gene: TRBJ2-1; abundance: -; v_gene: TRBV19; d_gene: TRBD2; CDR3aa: CASSMGGYNEQFF; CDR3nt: TGTGCCAGTAGTATGGGGGGGTACAATGAGCAGTTCTTC
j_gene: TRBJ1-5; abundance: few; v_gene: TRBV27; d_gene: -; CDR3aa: CASSLHSNQPQHF; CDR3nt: TGTGCCAGCAGTCTCCATAGCAATCAGCCCCAGCATTTT
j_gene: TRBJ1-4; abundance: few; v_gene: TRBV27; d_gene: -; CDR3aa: CASRRSNEKLFF; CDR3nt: TGTGCCAGCAGGCGCTCTAATGAAAAACTGTTTTTT
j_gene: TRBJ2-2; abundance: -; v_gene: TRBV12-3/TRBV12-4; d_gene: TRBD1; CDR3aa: CASSLNRGILWYTGELFF; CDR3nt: TGTGCCAGCAGTTTGAACAGGGGGATTTTATGGTACACCGGGGAGCTGTTTTTT
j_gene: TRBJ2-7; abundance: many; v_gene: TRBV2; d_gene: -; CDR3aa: CASSDGGIGPVTYEQYF; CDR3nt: TGTGCCAGCAGTGATGGCGGAATTGGGCCAGTGACCTACGAGCAGTACTTC
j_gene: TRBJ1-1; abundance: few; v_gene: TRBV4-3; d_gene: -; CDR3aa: CASSQVGYTEAFF; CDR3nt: TGCGCCAGCAGCCAAGTAGGTTACACTGAAGCTTTCTTT
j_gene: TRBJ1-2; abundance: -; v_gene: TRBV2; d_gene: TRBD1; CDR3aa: CASSEAGTGNYGYTF; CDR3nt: TGTGCCAGCAGTGAAGCGGGGACAGGGAACTATGGCTACACCTTC
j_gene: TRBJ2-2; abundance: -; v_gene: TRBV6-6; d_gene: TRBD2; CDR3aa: CASSSLTSGANTGELFF; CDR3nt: TGTGCCAGCAGCTCCCTAACTAGCGGGGCGAACACCGGGGAGCTGTTTTTT
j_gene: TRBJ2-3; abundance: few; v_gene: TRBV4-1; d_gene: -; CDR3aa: CASSQEMVVADTQYF; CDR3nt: TGCGCCAGCAGCCAAGAGATGGTAGTTGCAGATACGCAGTATTTT